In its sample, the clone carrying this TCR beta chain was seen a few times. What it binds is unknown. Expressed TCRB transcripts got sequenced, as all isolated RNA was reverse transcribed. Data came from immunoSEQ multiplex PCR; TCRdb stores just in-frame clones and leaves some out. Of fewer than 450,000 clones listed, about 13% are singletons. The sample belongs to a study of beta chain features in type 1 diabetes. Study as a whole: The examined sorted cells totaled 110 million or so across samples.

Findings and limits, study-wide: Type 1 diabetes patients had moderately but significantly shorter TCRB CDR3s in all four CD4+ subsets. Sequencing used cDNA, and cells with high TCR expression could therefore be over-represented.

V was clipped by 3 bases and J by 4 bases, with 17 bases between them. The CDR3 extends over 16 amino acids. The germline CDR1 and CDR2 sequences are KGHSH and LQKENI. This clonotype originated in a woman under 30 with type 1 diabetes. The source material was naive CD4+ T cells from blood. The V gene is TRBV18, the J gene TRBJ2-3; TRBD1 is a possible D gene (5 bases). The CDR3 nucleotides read TGTGCCAGCTCACCGTTAGCAGGGATGGGCGCAGATACGCAGTATTTT. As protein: CASSPLAGMGADTQYF. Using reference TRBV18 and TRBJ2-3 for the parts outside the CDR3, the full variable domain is NAGVMQNPRHLVRRRGQEARLRCSPMKGHSHVYWYRQLPEEGLKFMVYLQKENIIDESGMPKERFSAEFPKEGPSILRIQQVVRGDSAAYFCASSPLAGMGADTQYFGPGTRLTVL.